A single T cell receptor (beta chain) is shown here with its context. Its antigen is still unknown. The assay was carried out at the deep level. Each subset's genomic DNA was split evenly across several immunoSEQ plates. Profiled with immunoSEQ multiplex PCR; TCRdb holds only in-frame clones, not every one. Of 1.5 million to 1.9 million clones in the sample, approximately 98% were seen once. These data originate in a study of shared clonotypes between healthy human individuals. Whole-study results and caveats: Shared across several donors were around 4.7% of the naive CD4 clonotypes.

Splitting the CD4+ cells yielded a CD45RA+ naive subset and a CD45RA-negative memory subset. The sequence was collected from a man under 40 in good health. The specimen was naive CD4+ T cells sorted from blood. The subset denotes: CD45RA+ positively selected.

This CDR3 reads CASRPLPGLKTYEQYF. The DNA for the CDR3 is TGTGCCAGCAGACCCCTTCCGGGACTGAAGACCTACGAGCAGTACTTC. V and J are TRBV28 and TRBJ2-7; perhaps TRBD2 as D (6 bases). With 6 bases removed from V and 2 bases from J, the gap between germline ends came to 20 bases. Germline CDR1 MDHEN, CDR2 SYDVKM. This CDR3 has 16 amino acids. Filled out from reference TRBV28 and TRBJ2-7, the complete variable domain reads DVKVTQSSRYLVKRTGEKVFLECVQDMDHENMFWYRQDPGLGLRLIYFSYDVKMKEKGDIPEGYSVSREKKERFSLILESASTNQTSMYLCASRPLPGLKTYEQYFGPGTRLTVT.